This TCR beta chain appears in the sequencing data of a study of neurological immune-mediated disorders. The CDR3 is 17 amino acids. Trimming removed 2 bases from V and 3 bases from J; junction bases left unmatched: 9. Germline-derived CDR1 and CDR2 are SGHVS and FQNEAQ. This clonotype was detected a few times. TCRdb ran MiXCR on the 5' RACE reads and lists one entry per CDR3 protein. The sample holds about 66,000 distinct CDR3 sequences, roughly 3.2% seen once. The TCR sequence derives from a man in his forties or fifties with multiple sclerosis. The chain links TRBV7-8 to TRBJ1-4; 7 nucleotides agree with TRBD1. Specimen: PBMCs. The CDR3 protein is CASSLMGRGKANEKLFF. The CDR3 DNA follows: TGTGCCAGCAGCTTAATGGGCAGGGGGAAGGCTAATGAAAAACTGTTTTTT.